Listed here are 11 T cell receptor beta chains from one sample, sequenced in a study of cytomegalovirus exposure and HLA in healthy donors. PCR employed 60 Vbeta and 13 Jbeta primers. Using immunoSEQ multiplex PCR, the repertoire was profiled, and TCRdb retains in-frame clones only, with some absent. The table shows about 160,000 clones, with less than 80% occurring only once. Sequencing was performed on PBMCs. These receptors were taken from a man aged 35 to 55 in good health and CMV-seronegative.

This clone came up once. This chain uses TRBV7-9 with TRBJ2-1, with 7 bases aligning to TRBD2. With V trimmed by 0 bases and J by 7 bases, 6 bases remained unmatched. The CDR3 consists of 15 residues. Germline CDR1 and CDR2: SEHNR and FQNEAQ (reference sequence). DNA for the CDR3: TGTGCCAGCAGCTTAGCGGCGGGAGCGGGTAATGAGCAGTTCTTC. It is translated as CASSLAAGAGNEQFF.

In this sample, this clone turned up a few times. The CDR3 DNA reads as TGTGCCAGCAGCCAAGATGGGGGCGCGAACACCGGGGAGCTGTTTTTT. This translates into CASSQDGGANTGELFF. The rearrangement uses TRBV4-2 and TRBJ2-2; TRBD1 might be the D (6 bases). This CDR3 contains 16 residues. Trimming took off 0 bases at V and 0 bases at J, with 8 bases between the two ends. Germline CDR1 LGHNA, CDR2 YNFKEQ.

The V gene is TRBV6-4, the J gene TRBJ1-1; 12 bases fit TRBD1. From germline, CDR1 is MRHNA and CDR2 SNTAGT. V lost 6 bases, J lost 10 bases, and 6 bases stayed unmatched. This CDR3 is built from 13 residues. The CDR3 nucleotides read TGTGCCAGCAGGGGGGGACAGGGGGCAGGAGCTTTCTTT. It specifies CASRGGQGAGAFF.

The chain has TRBV7-2 and TRBJ2-7, with 7 positions matching TRBD2. Germline trimming cut 5 bases from V and 7 bases from J; bases unmatched to any gene: 14. Germline V CDR1 and CDR2: SGHTA, FQGNSA. This CDR3 is built from 15 residues. The CDR3 nucleotides are TGTGCCAGCAGCCCCGGTGGCGGGAGAGTTGGGGAGCAGTACTTC. Amino acids: CASSPGGGRVGEQYF.

The chain's CDR3 is CSAQDRAVAFF. In DNA, the CDR3 is TGCAGTGCACAGGACAGGGCTGTCGCTTTCTTT. This chain joins TRBV20-1 and TRBJ1-1; the match to TRBD1 covers 8 bases. Trimming took 6 bases from V and 11 from J; bases not matched to a gene: 8. The CDR3 extends over 11 amino acids. The germline V gene encodes CDR1 DFQATT and CDR2 SNEGSKA (reference sequence).

The chain combines TRBV29-1 with TRBJ2-1; 7 positions agree with TRBD2. The germline V gene has CDR1 SQVTM and CDR2 ANQGSEA. The CDR3 loop spans 15 amino acids. With 6 bases clipped from V and 7 bases from J, the junction kept 15 bases outside the gene matches. CDR3 nucleotides: TGCAGCGTGAACGTTGCGGGAGCGTTGATGAATGAGCAGTTCTTC. Translated: CSVNVAGALMNEQFF.

The chain couples TRBV7-8 to TRBJ2-2, with 9 bases matching TRBD2. CDR1 SGHVS and CDR2 FQNEAQ come from the germline V gene. This CDR3 region has 17 residues. After removal of 7 bases from V and 1 base from J, the junction contained 10 bases not matched to a gene. The CDR3 loop reads CASIGGGRAGNTGELFF. The CDR3 DNA reads TGTGCCAGCATCGGGGGCGGGAGGGCCGGGAACACCGGGGAGCTGTTTTTT.

The chain combines TRBV5-1 with TRBJ2-1, with TRBD2 identical over 9 bases. The germline gives CDR1 SGHRS, CDR2 YFSETQ. The CDR3 spans 17 residues. V lost 4 bases to trimming and J lost 5 bases; unmatched junction nucleotides: 13. CDR3: CASSRGGLAGVDNEQFF. The CDR3 coding sequence is TGCGCCAGCAGCAGGGGCGGGTTAGCGGGAGTAGACAATGAGCAGTTCTTC.

This clone was found once. The chain combines TRBV7-9 with TRBJ2-7, with 10 bases lining up with TRBD2. V shed 4 bases and J 3 bases; nucleotides not matched to a gene: 6. The CDR3 length is 15 residues. Germline values: CDR1 SEHNR, CDR2 FQNEAQ (reference sequence). Here the CDR3 DNA reads TGTGCCAGCAGCTCCAGCGGGAGGGCCCTCTACGAGCAGTACTTC. Translation: CASSSSGRALYEQYF.

The chain couples TRBV28 to TRBJ2-7, with 9 bases identical to TRBD1. Germline V gene sequence: CDR1 MDHEN, CDR2 SYDVKM. Trimming cost V 7 bases and J 6 bases; bases outside gene matches: 10. This CDR3 is 14 amino acids long. CDR3 residues: CASKSPGQGGEQYF. The CDR3 coding sequence is TGTGCCAGCAAGAGCCCGGGACAGGGAGGCGAGCAGTACTTC.

The genes are TRBV19 and TRBJ2-5; a possible D gene is TRBD1 (5 bases). From germline, CDR1 is LNHDA and CDR2 SQIVND (reference sequence). Trimming took off 1 base at V and 1 base at J, with 7 bases between the two ends. There are 14 residues in the CDR3. The CDR3 reads CASSIGGAQETQYF. In DNA, the CDR3 is TGTGCCAGTAGTATAGGGGGCGCCCAAGAGACCCAGTACTTC. The variable domain in full, with the rest retrieved from reference TRBV19 and TRBJ2-5, is DGGITQSPKYLFRKEGQNVTLSCEQNLNHDAMYWYRQDPGQGLRLIYYSQIVNDFQKGDIAEGYSVSREKKESFPLTVTSAQKNPTAFYLCASSIGGAQETQYFGPGTRLLVL.